This TCR beta chain came from a study of shared clonotypes between healthy human individuals. Study-level information: Per-donor plates numbered three CD4 naive, three CD4 memory, two CD8 naive and one CD8 memory.

Terminally differentiated effector memory CD45RA+ cells were left out of the naive CD8 fraction, which was CD45RO-negative and positively selected for CCR7. The table came from immunoSEQ multiplex PCR; TCRdb's copy has only in-frame clones and leaves some out. Here the sample spans 1.5 million to 2.5 million clones, over 85% being singletons. The sequencing input was naive CD8+ T cells sorted from blood. This sequence originates from a man younger than 35 in good health.

CDR3 sequence reads: CASSQTANYGYTF. CDR3 bases: TGTGCCAGCAGCCAGACAGCTAACTATGGCTACACCTTC. The gene calls are TRBV7-9 and TRBJ1-2, with D tentatively TRBD1 (5 bases). The germline CDR1 and CDR2 sequences are SEHNR and FQNEAQ (reference sequence). CDR3 length equals 13 residues. Trimming left V 5 bases short and J 0 bases short, with 7 bases between.